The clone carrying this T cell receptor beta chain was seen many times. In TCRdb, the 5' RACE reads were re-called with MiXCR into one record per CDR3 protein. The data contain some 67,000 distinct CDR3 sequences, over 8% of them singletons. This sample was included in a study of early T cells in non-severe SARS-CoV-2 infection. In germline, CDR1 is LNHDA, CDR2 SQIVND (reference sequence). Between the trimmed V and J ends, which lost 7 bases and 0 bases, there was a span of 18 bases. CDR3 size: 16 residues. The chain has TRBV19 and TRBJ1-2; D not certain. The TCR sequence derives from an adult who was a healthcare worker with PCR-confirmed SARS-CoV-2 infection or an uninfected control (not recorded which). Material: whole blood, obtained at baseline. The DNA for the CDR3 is TGTGCCAGTACCAGCCGGTTTGTGGGGACTAACTATGGCTACACCTTC. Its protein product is CASTSRFVGTNYGYTF.